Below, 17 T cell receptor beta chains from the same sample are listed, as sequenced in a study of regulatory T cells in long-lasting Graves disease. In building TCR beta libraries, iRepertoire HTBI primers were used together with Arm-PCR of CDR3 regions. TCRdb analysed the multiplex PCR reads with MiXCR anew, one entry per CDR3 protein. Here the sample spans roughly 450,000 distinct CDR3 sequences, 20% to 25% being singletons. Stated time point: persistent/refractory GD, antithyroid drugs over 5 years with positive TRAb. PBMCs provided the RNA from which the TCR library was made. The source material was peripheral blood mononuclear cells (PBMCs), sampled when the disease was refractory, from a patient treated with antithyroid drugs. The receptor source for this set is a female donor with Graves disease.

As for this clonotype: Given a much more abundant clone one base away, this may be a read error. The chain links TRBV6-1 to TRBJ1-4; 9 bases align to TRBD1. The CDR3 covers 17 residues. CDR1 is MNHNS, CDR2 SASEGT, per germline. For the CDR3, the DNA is TGTGCCAGCGGACGTCCCGGGACAGGGATGGTCAAGGAAAAACTGCTTTTT. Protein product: CASGRPGTGMVKEKLLF.

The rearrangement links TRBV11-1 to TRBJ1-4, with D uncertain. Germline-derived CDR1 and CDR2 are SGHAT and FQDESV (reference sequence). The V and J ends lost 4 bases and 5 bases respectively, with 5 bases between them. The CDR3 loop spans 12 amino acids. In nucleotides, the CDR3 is TGTGCCAGCAGCTCAAGGAATGAAAAACTGTTTTTT. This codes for CASSSRNEKLFF.

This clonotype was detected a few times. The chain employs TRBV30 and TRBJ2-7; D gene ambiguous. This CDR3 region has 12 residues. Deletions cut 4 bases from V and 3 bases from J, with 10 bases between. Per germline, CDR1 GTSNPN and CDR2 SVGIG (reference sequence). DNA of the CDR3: TGTGCCTGGACATACTCAAACTACGAGCAGTACTTC. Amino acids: CAWTYSNYEQYF.

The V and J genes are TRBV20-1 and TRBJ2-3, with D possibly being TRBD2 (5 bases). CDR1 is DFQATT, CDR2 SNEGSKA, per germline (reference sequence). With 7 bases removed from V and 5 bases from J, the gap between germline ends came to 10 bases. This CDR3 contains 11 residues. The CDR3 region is CSGGRGDTQYF. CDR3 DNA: TGCAGTGGCGGGCGAGGAGATACGCAGTATTTT.

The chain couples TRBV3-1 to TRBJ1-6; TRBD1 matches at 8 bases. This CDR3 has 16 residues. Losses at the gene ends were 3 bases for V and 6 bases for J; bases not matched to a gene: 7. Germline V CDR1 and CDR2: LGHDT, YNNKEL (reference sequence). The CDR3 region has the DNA TGTGCCAGCAGCCACCGTAGACAGGGGACTAATTCACCCCTCCACTTT. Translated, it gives CASSHRRQGTNSPLHF.

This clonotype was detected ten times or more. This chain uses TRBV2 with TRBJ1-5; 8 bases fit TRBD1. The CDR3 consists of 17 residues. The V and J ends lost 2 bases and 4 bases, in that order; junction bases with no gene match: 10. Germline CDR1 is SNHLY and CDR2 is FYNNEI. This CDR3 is CASSEQGAGSINQPQHF. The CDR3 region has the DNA TGTGCCAGCAGTGAACAGGGGGCGGGAAGCATTAATCAGCCCCAGCATTTT. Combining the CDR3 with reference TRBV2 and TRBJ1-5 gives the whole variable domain EPEVTQTPSHQVTQMGQEVILRCVPISNHLYFYWYRQILGQKVEFLVSFYNNEISEKSEIFDDQFSVERPDGSNFTLKIRSTKLEDSAMYFCASSEQGAGSINQPQHFGDGTRLSIL.

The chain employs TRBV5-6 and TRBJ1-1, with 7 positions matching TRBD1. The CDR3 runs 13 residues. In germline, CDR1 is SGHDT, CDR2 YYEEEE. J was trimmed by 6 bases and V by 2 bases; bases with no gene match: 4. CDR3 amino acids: CASSFRGSAEAFF. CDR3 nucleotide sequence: TGTGCCAGCAGCTTCAGGGGGAGCGCTGAAGCTTTCTTT.

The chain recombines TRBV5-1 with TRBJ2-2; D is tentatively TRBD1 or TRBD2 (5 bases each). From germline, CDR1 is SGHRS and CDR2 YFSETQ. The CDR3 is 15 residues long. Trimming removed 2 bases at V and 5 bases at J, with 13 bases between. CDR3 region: CASSFHPGRTGELFF. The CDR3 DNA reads TGCGCCAGCAGCTTCCACCCAGGGAGAACCGGGGAGCTGTTTTTT.

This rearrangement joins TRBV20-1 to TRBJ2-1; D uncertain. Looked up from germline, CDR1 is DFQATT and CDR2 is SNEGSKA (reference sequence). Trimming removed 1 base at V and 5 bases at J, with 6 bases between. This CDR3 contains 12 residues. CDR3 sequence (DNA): TGCAGTGCTAGAGTCTTGGACAATGAGCAGTTCTTC. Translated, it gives CSARVLDNEQFF.

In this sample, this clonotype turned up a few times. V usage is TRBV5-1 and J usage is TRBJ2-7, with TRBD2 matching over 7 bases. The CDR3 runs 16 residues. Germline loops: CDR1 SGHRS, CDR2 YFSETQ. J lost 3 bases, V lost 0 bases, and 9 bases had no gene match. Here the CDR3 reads CASSLVGGSLYYEQYF. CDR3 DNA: TGCGCCAGCAGCTTGGTCGGGGGGTCACTCTACTACGAGCAGTACTTC.

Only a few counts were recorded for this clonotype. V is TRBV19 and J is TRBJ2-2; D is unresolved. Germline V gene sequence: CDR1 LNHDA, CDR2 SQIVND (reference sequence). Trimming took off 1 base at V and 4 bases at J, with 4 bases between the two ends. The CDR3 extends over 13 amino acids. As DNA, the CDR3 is TGTGCCAGTAGTATAGGCGGCACCGGGGAGCTGTTTTTT. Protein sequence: CASSIGGTGELFF.

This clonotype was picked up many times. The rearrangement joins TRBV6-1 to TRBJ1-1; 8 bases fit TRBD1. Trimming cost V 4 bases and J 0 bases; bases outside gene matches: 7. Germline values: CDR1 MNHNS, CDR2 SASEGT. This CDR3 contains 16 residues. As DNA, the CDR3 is TGTGCCAGCAGTGTCGACAGGGGCGTAATGAACACTGAAGCTTTCTTT. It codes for CASSVDRGVMNTEAFF.

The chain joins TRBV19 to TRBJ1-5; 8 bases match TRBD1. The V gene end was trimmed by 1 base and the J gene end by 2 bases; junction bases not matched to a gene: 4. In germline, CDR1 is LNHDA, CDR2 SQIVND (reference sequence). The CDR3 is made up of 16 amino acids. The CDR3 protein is CASSIVDRGGNQPQHF. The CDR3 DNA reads TGTGCCAGTAGTATAGTCGACAGGGGAGGCAATCAGCCCCAGCATTTT.

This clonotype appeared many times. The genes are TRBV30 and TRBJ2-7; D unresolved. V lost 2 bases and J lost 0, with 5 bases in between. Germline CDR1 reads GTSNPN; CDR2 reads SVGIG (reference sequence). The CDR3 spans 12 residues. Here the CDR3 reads CAWSRDSYEQYF. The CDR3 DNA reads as TGTGCCTGGAGTAGAGACTCCTACGAGCAGTACTTC.

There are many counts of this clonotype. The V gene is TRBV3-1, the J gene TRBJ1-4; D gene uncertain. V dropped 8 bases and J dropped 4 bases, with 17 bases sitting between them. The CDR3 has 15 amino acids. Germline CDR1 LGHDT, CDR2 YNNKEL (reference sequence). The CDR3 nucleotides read TGTGCCAGCCAATCCGCGGCTGGTAATAATGAAAAACTGTTTTTT. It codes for CASQSAAGNNEKLFF. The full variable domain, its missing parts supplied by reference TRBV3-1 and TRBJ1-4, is DTAVSQTPKYLVTQMGNDKSIKCEQNLGHDTMYWYKQDSKKFLKIMFSYNNKELIINETVPNRFSPKSPDKAHLNLHINSLELGDSAVYFCASQSAAGNNEKLFFGSGTQLSVL.

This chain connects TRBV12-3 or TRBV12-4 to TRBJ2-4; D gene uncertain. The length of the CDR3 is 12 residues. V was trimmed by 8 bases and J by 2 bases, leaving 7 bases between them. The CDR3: CASSSTKNIQYF. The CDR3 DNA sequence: TGTGCCAGCTCTAGTACCAAAAACATTCAGTACTTC.

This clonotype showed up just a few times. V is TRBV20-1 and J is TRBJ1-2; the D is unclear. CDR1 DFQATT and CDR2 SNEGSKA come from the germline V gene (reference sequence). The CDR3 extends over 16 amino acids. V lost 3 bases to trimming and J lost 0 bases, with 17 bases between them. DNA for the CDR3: TGCAGTGCTAGCTGGTACTTAACAGCCTCTAACTATGGCTACACCTTC. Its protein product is CSASWYLTASNYGYTF.